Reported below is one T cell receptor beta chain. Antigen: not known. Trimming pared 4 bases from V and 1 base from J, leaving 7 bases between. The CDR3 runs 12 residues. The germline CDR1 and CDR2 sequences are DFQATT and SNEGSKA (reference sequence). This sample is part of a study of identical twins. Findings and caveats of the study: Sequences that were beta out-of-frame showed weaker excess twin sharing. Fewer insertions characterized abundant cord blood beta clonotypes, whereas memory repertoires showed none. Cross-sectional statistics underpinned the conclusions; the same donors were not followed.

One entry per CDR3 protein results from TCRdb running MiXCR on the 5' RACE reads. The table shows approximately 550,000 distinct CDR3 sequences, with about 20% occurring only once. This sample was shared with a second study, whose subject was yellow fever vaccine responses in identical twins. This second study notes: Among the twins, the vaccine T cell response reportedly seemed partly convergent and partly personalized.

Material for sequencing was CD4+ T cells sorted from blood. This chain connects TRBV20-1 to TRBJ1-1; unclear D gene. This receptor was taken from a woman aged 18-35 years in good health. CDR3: CSAKQTNTEAFF. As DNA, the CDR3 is TGCAGTGCTAAACAGACGAACACTGAAGCTTTCTTT.